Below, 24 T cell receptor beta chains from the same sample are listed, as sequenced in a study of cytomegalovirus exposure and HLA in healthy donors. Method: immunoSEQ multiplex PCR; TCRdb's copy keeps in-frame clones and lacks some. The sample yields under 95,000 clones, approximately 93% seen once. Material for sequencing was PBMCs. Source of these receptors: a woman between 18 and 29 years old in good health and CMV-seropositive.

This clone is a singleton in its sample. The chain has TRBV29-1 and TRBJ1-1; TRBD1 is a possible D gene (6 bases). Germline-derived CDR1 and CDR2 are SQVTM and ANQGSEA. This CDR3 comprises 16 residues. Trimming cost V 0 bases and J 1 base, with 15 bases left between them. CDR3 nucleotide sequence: TGCAGCGTTGAAGAGGGGACACTGAGGCGGAACACTGAAGCTTTCTTT. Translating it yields CSVEEGTLRRNTEAFF. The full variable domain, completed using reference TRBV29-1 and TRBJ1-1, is SAVISQKPSRDICQRGTSLTIQCQVDSQVTMMFWYRQQPGQSLTLIATANQGSEATYESGFVIDKFPISRPNLTFSTLTVSNMSPEDSSIYLCSVEEGTLRRNTEAFFGQGTRLTVV.

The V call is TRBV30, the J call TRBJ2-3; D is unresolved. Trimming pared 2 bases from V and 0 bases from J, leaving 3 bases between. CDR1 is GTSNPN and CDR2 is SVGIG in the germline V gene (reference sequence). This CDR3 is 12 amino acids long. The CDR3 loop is CAWSYSTDTQYF. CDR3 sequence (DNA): TGTGCCTGGAGTTATAGCACAGATACGCAGTATTTT.

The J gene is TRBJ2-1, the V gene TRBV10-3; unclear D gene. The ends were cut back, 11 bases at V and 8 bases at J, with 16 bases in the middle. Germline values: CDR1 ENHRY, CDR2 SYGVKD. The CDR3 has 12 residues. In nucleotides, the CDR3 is TGTGCCTCCGCGGCCGTTTTCGATGAGCAGTTCTTC. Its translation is CASAAVFDEQFF.

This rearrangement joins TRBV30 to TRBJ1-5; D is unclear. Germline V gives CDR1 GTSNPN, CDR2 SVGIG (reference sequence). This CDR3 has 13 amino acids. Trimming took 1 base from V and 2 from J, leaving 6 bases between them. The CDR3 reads CAWSGGGNQPQHF. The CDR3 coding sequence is TGTGCCTGGAGTGGAGGAGGCAATCAGCCCCAGCATTTT. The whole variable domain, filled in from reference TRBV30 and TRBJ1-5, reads SQTIHQWPATLVQPVGSPLSLECTVEGTSNPNLYWYRQAAGRGLQLLFYSVGIGQISSEVPQNLSASRPQDRQFILSSKKLLLSDSGFYLCAWSGGGNQPQHFGDGTRLSIL.

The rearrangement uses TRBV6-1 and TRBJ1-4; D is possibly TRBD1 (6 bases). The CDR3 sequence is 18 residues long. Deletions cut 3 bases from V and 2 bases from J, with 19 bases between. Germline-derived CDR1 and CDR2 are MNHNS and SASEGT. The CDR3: CASSEGRQVPGTNEKLFF. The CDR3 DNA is TGTGCCAGCAGTGAGGGGCGACAGGTCCCGGGGACTAATGAAAAACTGTTTTTT.

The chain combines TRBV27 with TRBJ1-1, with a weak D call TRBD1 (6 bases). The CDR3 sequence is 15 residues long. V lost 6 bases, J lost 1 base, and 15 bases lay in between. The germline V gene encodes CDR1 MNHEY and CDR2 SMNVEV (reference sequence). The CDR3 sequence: CASRVTGLENTEAFF. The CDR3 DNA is TGTGCCAGCAGAGTAACAGGGTTGGAGAACACTGAAGCTTTCTTT.

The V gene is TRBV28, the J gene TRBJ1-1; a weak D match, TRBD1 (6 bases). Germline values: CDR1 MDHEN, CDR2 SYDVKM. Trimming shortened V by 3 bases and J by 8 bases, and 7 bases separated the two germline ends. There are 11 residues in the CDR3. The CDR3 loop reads CASSFGQEAFF. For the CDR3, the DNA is TGTGCCAGCAGTTTTGGACAGGAAGCTTTCTTT.

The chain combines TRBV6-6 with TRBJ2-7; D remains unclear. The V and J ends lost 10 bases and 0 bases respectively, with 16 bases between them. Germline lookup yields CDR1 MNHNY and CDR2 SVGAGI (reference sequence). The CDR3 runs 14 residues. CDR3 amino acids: CATIPDRSSYEQYF. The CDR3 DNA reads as TGTGCCACCATCCCAGACCGGAGCTCCTACGAGCAGTACTTC.

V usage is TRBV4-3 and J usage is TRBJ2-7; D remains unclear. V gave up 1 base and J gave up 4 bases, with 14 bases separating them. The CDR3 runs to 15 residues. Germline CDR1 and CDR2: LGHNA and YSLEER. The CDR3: CASSQGRSSIYEQYF. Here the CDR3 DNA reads TGCGCCAGCAGCCAAGGAAGGTCTAGTATTTACGAGCAGTACTTC.

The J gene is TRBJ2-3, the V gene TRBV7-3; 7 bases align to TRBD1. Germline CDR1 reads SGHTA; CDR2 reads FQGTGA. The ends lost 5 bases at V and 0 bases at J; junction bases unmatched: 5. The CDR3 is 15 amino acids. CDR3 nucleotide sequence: TGTGCCAGCAGCCAGGGACAGTCTAGCACAGATACGCAGTATTTT. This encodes CASSQGQSSTDTQYF.

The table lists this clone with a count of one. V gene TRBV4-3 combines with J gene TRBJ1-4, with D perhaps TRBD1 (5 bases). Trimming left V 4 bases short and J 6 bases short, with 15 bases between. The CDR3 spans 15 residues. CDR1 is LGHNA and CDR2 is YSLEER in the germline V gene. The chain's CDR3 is CASSPRGGGDEKLFF. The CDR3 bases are TGCGCCAGCAGCCCCCGTGGAGGAGGGGATGAAAAACTGTTTTTT.

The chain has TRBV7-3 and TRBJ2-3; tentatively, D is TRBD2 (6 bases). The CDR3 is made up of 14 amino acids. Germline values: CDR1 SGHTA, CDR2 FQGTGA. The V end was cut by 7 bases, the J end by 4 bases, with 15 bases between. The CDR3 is CASTLGGDADTQYF. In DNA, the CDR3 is TGTGCCAGCACCCTAGGCGGGGACGCAGATACGCAGTATTTT. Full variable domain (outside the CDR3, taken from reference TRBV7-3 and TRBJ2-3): GAGVSQTPSNKVTEKGKYVELRCDPISGHTALYWYRQSLGQGPEFLIYFQGTGAADDSGLPNDRFFAVRPEGSVSTLKIQRTERGDSAVYLCASTLGGDADTQYFGPGTRLTVL.

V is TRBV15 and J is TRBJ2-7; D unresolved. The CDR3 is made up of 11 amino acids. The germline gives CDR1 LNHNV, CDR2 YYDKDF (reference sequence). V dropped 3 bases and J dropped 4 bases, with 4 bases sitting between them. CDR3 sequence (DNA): TGTGCCACCAGCAGTCAATACGAGCAGTACTTC. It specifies CATSSQYEQYF.

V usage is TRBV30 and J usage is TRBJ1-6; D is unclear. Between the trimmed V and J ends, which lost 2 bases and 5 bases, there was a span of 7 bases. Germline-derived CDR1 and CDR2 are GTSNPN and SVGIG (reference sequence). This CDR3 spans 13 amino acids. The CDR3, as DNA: TGTGCCTGGAGTCTGACTGATAATTCACCCCTCCACTTT. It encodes CAWSLTDNSPLHF.

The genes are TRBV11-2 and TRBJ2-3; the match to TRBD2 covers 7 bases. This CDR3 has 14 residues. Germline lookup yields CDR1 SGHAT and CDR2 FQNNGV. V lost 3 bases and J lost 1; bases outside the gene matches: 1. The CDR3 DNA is TGTGCCAGCAGCTTTCGGGGGGGCACAGATACGCAGTATTTT. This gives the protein CASSFRGGTDTQYF.

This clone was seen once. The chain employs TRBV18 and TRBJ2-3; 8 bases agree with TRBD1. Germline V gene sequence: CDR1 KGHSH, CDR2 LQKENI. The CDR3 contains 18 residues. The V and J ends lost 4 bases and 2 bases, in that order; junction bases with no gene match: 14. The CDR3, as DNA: TGTGCCAGCTCACTTATATTCAGCAGGGGGCGCGACACAGATACGCAGTATTTT. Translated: CASSLIFSRGRDTDTQYF.

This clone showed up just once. The CDR3 region has the DNA TGTGCCAGCAGCCAAGATATGGACAGGAGGGCTTTCTTT. This gives the protein CASSQDMDRRAFF. The chain recombines TRBV4-2 with TRBJ1-1, with 7 bases lining up with TRBD1. The CDR3 has 13 residues. The V and J ends lost 0 bases and 11 bases, in that order; junction bases with no gene match: 6. Looked up from germline, CDR1 is LGHNA and CDR2 is YNFKEQ.

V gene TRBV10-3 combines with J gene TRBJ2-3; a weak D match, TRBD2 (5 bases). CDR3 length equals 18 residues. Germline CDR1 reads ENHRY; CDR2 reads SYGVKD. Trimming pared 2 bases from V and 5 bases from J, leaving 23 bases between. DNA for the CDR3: TGTGCCATCAGTGAGCCCCCCCGGACGGCGGAGGAGAGAGATACGCAGTATTTT. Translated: CAISEPPRTAEERDTQYF.

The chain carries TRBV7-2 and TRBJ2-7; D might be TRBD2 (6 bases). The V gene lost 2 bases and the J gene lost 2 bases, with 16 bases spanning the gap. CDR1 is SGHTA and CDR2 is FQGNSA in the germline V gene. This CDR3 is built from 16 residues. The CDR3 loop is CASSLTLGGIPYEQYF. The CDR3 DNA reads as TGTGCCAGCAGCTTAACCTTGGGCGGGATCCCCTACGAGCAGTACTTC.

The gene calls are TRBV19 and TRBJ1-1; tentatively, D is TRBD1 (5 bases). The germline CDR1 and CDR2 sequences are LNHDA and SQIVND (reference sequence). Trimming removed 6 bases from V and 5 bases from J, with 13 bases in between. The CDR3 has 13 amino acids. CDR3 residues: CASRQGWETEAFF. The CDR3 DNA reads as TGTGCCAGTAGGCAGGGTTGGGAAACTGAAGCTTTCTTT. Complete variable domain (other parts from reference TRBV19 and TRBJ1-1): DGGITQSPKYLFRKEGQNVTLSCEQNLNHDAMYWYRQDPGQGLRLIYYSQIVNDFQKGDIAEGYSVSREKKESFPLTVTSAQKNPTAFYLCASRQGWETEAFFGQGTRLTVV.

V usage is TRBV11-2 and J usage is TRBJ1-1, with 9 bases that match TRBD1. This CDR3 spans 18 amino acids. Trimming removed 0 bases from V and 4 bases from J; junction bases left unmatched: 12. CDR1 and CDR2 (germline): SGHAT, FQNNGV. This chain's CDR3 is CASSLDIPLTGGGTEAFF. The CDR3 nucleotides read TGTGCCAGCAGCTTAGATATCCCCCTAACAGGGGGCGGCACTGAAGCTTTCTTT.

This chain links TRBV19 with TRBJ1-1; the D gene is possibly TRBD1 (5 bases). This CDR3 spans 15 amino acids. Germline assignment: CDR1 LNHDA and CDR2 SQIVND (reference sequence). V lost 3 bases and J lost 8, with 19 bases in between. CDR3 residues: CASSMGRTGLQEAFF. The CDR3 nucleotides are TGTGCCAGTAGTATGGGGAGGACGGGACTACAAGAAGCTTTCTTT.

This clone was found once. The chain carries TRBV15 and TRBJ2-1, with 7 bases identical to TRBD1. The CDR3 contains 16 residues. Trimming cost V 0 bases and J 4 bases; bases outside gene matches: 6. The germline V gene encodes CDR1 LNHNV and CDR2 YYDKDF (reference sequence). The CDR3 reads CATSRDLGRGYNEQFF. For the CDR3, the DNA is TGTGCCACCAGCAGAGATCTCGGCAGGGGGTACAATGAGCAGTTCTTC.

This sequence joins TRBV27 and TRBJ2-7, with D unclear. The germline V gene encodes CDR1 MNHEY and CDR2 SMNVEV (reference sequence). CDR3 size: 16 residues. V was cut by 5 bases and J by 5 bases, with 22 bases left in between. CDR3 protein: CASSEDRSTQFNEQYF. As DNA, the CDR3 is TGTGCCAGCAGTGAAGATCGGTCCACCCAATTCAACGAGCAGTACTTC.